The rows below give T cell receptor beta chains drawn from one sample of a study of CD8 T cells in ankylosing spondylitis. TCRdb redid the calling of the 5' RACE reads with MiXCR, one entry per CDR3 protein. Here the sample spans under 250,000 distinct CDR3 sequences, roughly 8.2% being singletons. The sequencing sample was made of blood, either unsorted or a sorted T cell fraction (not recorded which). The receptors here all came from a female donor with ankylosing spondylitis or in good health (not recorded which). The CDR3 runs from the conserved cysteine through the conserved F or W. The order of the fields is V gene, J gene, clone size, D gene, CDR3 DNA, CDR3 protein. D genes are given only for firm matches. Not all rows give a size; the values are once, few, many and, for expanded clones, a class.

TRBV29-1,TRBJ2-7,.,.,TGCAGCGTTATCGCCTATCAAGGCGAGCAGTACTTC,CSVIAYQGEQYF
TRBV20-1,TRBJ2-7,many,TRBD2,TGCAGTGCCGAAGGGACTAGCGGGAGGGGAGGGGGCTACGAGCAGTACTTC,CSAEGTSGRGGGYEQYF
TRBV7-2,TRBJ2-7,few,.,TGTGCCAGCAGCTTAGCGGGAGAGATCCCCTACGAGCAGTACTTC,CASSLAGEIPYEQYF
TRBV15,TRBJ2-1,many,.,TGTGCCACCAGCAGCAATTCCCCGAGCTCCTACAATGAGCAGTTCTTC,CATSSNSPSSYNEQFF
TRBV3-1,TRBJ1-1,few,.,TGTGCCAGCAGTGCGGACCATAGGACTGAAGCTTTCTTT,CASSADHRTEAFF
TRBV27,TRBJ2-6,many,TRBD1,TGTGCCACCAAGGACAGGGCCTCTGGGGCCAACGTCCTGACTTTC,CATKDRASGANVLTF
TRBV29-1,TRBJ2-5,many,.,TGCAGCGTCTCCGAGGGGGAGACCCAGTACTTC,CSVSEGETQYF
TRBV5-6,TRBJ1-1,many,.,TGTGCCAGCAGCTTTATCCCGCCTAAATCTTCTGAAGCTTTCTTT,CASSFIPPKSSEAFF
TRBV7-9,TRBJ2-1,few,TRBD1,TGTGCCGGTACGACAGGGGCCTTTTACAATGAGCAGTTCTTC,CAGTTGAFYNEQFF
TRBV12-3/TRBV12-4,TRBJ2-7,many,TRBD2,TGTGCCAGCAGTTTAACTGCCGGACTAGCGGGAGGGAGCGAGCAGTACTTC,CASSLTAGLAGGSEQYF
TRBV7-9,TRBJ2-5,.,.,TGTGCCAGCAGCCAACCTCAAGGCCGGGAGACCCAGTACTTC,CASSQPQGRETQYF
TRBV29-1,TRBJ2-3,.,.,TGCAGCGTTGGCGGTGCGGGACCTTCCCGCACAGATACGCAGTATTTT,CSVGGAGPSRTDTQYF
TRBV5-1,TRBJ2-7,many,.,TGCGCCAGCAGCTTGAGGGGCGCCTCCTACGAGCAGTACTTC,CASSLRGASYEQYF
TRBV6-2/TRBV6-3,TRBJ2-1,many,TRBD2,TGTGCCAGCAGTTACTCAGGCGGACTAGCGAGCTCCTACAATGAGCAGTTCTTC,CASSYSGGLASSYNEQFF
TRBV5-5,TRBJ1-2,many,.,TGTGCCAGCAGCGAGGGACCCTATGGCTACACCTTC,CASSEGPYGYTF
TRBV29-1,TRBJ2-7,many,.,TGCAGCGTTGACGGGAGAGGTGCCTACGAGCAGTACTTC,CSVDGRGAYEQYF
TRBV10-3,TRBJ2-1,few,TRBD2,TGTGCCATCAGTGACAGCGGGAGTAACGTTAATGAGCAGTTCTTC,CAISDSGSNVNEQFF
TRBV12-3/TRBV12-4,TRBJ2-2,many,.,TGTGCCAGCACCCAGGGCAGATACACCGGGGAGCTGTTTTTT,CASTQGRYTGELFF